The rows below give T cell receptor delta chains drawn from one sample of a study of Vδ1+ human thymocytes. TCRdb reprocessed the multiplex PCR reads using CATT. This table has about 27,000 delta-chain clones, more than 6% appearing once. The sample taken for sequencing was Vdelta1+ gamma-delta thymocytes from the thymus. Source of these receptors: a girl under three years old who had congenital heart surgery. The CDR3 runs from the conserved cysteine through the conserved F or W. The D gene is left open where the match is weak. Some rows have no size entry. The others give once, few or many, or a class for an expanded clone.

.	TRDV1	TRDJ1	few	TGCGCTCTTGGGGAACCCTTACGCGGATTCGCCGATAAACTCATCTTT	CALGEPLRGFADKLIF
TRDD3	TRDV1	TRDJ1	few	TGTGCTCTTGGGGCGGGGATACCCCCCGATAAACTCATCTTT	CALGAGIPPDKLIF
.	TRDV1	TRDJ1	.	TGTGCTCTTGGGGAACTAGAAAGGGGCCTACGAGGGAGGATACCCTCGTACACCGATAAACTCATCTTT	CALGELERGLRGRIPSYTDKLIF
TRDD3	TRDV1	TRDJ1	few	TGTGCTCTTGGGGAACTAGGTCACGACACACTGGGGGATAGCGGAGAAGCCGATAAACTCATCTTT	CALGELGHDTLGDSGEADKLIF
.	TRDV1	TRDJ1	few	TGTGCTCTTGGGCAAAAGTGGTACACCGATAAACTCATCTTT	CALGQKWYTDKLIF
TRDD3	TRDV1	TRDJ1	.	TGTGCTCTTGGGAAGCGCCTTCACTGGGGGATTCTCAACACCGATAAACTCATCTTT	CALGKRLHWGILNTDKLIF
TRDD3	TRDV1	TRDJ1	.	TGTGCTCTTGGGGAAAGTGGTGAACTGGGGGTTACGACCCAAATGGAACTCATCTTT	CALGESGELGVTTQMELIF
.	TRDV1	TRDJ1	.	TGTGCTCTTGGGGGCTCCGCTGGCAGCGATACAACCGATAAACTCATCTTT	CALGGSAGSDTTDKLIF
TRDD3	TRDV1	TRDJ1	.	TGTGCTCTTGGGGAACCCCCCGCTCTGCTTGGGGGAGTAGATTACACCGATAAACTCATCTTT	CALGEPPALLGGVDYTDKLIF
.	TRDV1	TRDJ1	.	TGTGCTCTTGGGGAAATACCCCCAGGCCAGATCCAACGACACCAACCTCGAACCCCATACACCGATAAACTCATCTTT	CALGEIPPGQIQRHQPRTPYTDKLIF
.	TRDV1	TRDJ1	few	TGTGCTCTTGGGGAACGGAATCGGTACGCGGGTCACGATAAACTCATCTTT	CALGERNRYAGHDKLIF
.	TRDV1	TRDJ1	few	TGTGCTCTTGGGAAGGGAGCTAGTTCCACCGATAAACTCATCTTT	CALGKGASSTDKLIF
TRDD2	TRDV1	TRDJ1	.	TGTGCTCTTGGGTCCACATTGCTTCCTACCTCGAAACTCATCTTT	CALGSTLLPTSKLIF
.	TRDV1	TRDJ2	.	TGTGCTCTTGGGGATACTACAGTGGGGGCTTTAGCTTTGACAGCACAACTCTTCTTT	CALGDTTVGALALTAQLFF
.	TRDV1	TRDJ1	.	TGTGCTCTTGGGGAACTAGGCTTGCCCCTCACATACACCGATAAACTCATCTTT	CALGELGLPLTYTDKLIF
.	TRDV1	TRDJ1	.	TGTGCTCTTGGGGAAAGAAGGCCCTCTCTACTGGGTGGTTTCACCGATAAACTCATCTTT	CALGERRPSLLGGFTDKLIF
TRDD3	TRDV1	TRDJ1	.	TGTGCTCTTGGGGAACTCAAGGCGTTTAGGGGGGATTTGATCGATAAACTCATCTTT	CALGELKAFRGDLIDKLIF
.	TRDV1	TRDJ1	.	TGTGCTCTTGGGGAGAGGGGGGGACTCACCGATAAACTCATCTTT	CALGERGGLTDKLIF
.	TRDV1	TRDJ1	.	TGTGCTCTTGGGGAAGTGGGTGCGACTTCCCAGCGTACCGATAAACTCATCTTT	CALGEVGATSQRTDKLIF
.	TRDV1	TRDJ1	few	TGTGCTCTTGGCCCAAAGCGGGGGGTCGCCCATAAACTCATCTTT	CALGPKRGVAHKLIF
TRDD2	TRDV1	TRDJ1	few	TGTGCTCTTGGGCTCCTTCCTACTACGGGATCCCTTTACACCGATAAACTCATCTTT	CALGLLPTTGSLYTDKLIF
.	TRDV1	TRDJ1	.	TGTGCTCTTGGGGAATTTTATTATCCATTTCCTACCCCGCGACGTACTGGGGACGCCACCGATAAACTCATCTTT	CALGEFYYPFPTPRRTGDATDKLIF
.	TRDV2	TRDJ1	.	TGTGCCTGTGACTCCTCTGGGGAGCCGTACACCGATAAACTCATCTTT	CACDSSGEPYTDKLIF
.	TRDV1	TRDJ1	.	TGTGCTCTTGGTCGGAAAATATGCCTCGTTCATAGGTACACCGATAAACTCATCTTT	CALGRKICLVHRYTDKLIF
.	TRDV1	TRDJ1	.	TGTGCTCTTGGGGAAATCTACAGGCGGCCAAACACCGATAAACTCATCTTT	CALGEIYRRPNTDKLIF
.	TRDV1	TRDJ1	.	TGTGCTCTTGGGGTGATTCCCGCCCGAAAGAGATACGGGCAAAACACCGATAAACTCATCTTT	CALGVIPARKRYGQNTDKLIF
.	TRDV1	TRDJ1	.	TGTGCTCTTGGGGACCCTCACCGACCGAATACTTTATACACCGATAAACTCATCTTT	CALGDPHRPNTLYTDKLIF
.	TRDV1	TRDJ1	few	TGTGCTCTTGGGGAATTGTACGATAGGGGGTATTCGAACCAAAAACTCATCTTT	CALGELYDRGYSNQKLIF
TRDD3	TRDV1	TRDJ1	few	TGTGCTCTTGGGGAACTCTGGGGGCTCAACACCGATAAACTCATCTTT	CALGELWGLNTDKLIF
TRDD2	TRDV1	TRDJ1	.	TGTGCGCAACTATTTCCTACGAGGGATGGTTACACCGATAAACTCATCTTT	CAQLFPTRDGYTDKLIF
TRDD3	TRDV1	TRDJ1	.	TGTGCTCTTGGGGAACCCCATCTGACCCATCTTCCGAACCTACTGGGGGACTCGTACACCGATAAACTCATCTTT	CALGEPHLTHLPNLLGDSYTDKLIF
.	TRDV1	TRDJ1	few	TGTGCTCTTGGGGAACCCGGCACCGATAAACTCATCTTT	CALGEPGTDKLIF
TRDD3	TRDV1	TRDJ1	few	TGTGCTCTTGGGGAACTTAACAGCTTCCTACTGGGGGATTGGTCTTCCAACACCGATAAACTCATCTTT	CALGELNSFLLGDWSSNTDKLIF
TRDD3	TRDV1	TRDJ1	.	TGTGCTCTTGGGGACCCCAAACGTGGGGGACCGGGCCTTTACACCGATAAACTCATCTTT	CALGDPKRGGPGLYTDKLIF
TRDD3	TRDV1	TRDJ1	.	TGTGCTCTTGGGGCCCAATTTGGCCTTCCTTACCTCGTACTGGGGGATACACTAACCGATAAACTCATCTTT	CALGAQFGLPYLVLGDTLTDKLIF
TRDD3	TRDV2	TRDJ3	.	TGTGCCTGTGACACCGAGGCTGGGGGATACGAACACTGGGACACCCGACAGATGTTTTTC	CACDTEAGGYEHWDTRQMFF
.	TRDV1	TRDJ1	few	TGTGCTCTTGGGGACCCAACCTTCACCGATAAACTCATCTTT	CALGDPTFTDKLIF
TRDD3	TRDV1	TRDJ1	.	TGTGCTCTTGGGGAGGGGCCTTCCCTCTCACTGGGGGAACCGTGTTCCGCCCCAATTCACACCGATAAACTCATCTTT	CALGEGPSLSLGEPCSAPIHTDKLIF
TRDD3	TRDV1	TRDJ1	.	TGTGCTCTTGGGGTCCCGAGCGGCTACGGTGGGGGGGTGTACTGGGGGACGAATTCCCTGTACACCGATAAACTCATCTTT	CALGVPSGYGGGVYWGTNSLYTDKLIF